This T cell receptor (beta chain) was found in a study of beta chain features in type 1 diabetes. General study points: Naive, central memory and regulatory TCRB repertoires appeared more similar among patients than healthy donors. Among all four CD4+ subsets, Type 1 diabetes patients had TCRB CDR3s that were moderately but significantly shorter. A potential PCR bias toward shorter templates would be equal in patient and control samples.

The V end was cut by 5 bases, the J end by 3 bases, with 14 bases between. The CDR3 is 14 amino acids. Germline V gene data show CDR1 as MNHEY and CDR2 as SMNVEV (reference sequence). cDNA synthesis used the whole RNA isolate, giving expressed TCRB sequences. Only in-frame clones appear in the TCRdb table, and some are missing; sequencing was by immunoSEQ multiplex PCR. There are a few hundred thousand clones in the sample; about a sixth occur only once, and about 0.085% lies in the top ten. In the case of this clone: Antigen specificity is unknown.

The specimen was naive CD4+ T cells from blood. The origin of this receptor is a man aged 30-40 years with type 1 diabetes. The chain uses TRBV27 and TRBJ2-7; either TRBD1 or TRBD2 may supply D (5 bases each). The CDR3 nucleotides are TGTGCCAGCAGTGAGGGGACGGAGAGCTACGAGCAGTACTTC. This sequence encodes CASSEGTESYEQYF.